This T cell receptor beta chain was recorded in a study of blood T cells in healthy people across ages. This clonotype has just a few counts. Its specificity is unknown. The CDR3 has 16 residues. V was clipped by 3 bases and J by 9 bases; unmatched bases: 6. Germline-derived CDR1 and CDR2 are SEHNR and FQNEAQ (reference sequence). Study-level results: Diversity of TCR beta correlated strongly with naive T cell percentage.

A second about 6 to 12 cycle PCR used barcoded and J-beta primers. Every cDNA molecule bore a tag from a template-switch adaptor containing 12 random nucleotides. TCRdb re-called the 5' RACE reads through MiXCR, storing one row per CDR3 protein. Altogether hundreds of thousands of distinct CDR3 sequences are present, 58% being singletons, with the ten largest covering more than 35%. The rearrangement uses TRBV7-9 and TRBJ2-1; TRBD2 matches 15 bases. This sequence was found in a man in his sixties in good health. Sequencing was done on a sample of blood. Here the CDR3 reads CASSLGLAGGVGEQFF. CDR3 coding DNA: TGTGCCAGCAGCTTGGGACTAGCGGGGGGAGTCGGTGAGCAGTTCTTC.